The 19 T cell receptor beta chains below come from one sample, sequenced in a study of blood T cells in healthy people across ages (dated by TCRdb to the mid-2010s). To prepare the library, 5' RACE was applied. Sequencer: Illumina HiSeq 2500. A second PCR of roughly 6 to 12 cycles was performed with a sample-barcoded 5' primer and a J-beta primer mix. TCRdb reran the public reads through fastp at Q25 and MiXCR, keeping productive beta chains. Each entry merges the rows of one CDR3 protein and shows their most common DNA and genes. The sample records some 710,000 distinct CDR3 sequences, approximately 21% of which are singletons. The ten largest clones capture approximately 20% of the sample. Specimen: blood. The source is a man aged 65 to 85 in good health.

This clonotype was observed at least ten times. The chain has TRBV9 and TRBJ2-3; the D is unclear. Deletions cut 0 bases from V and 0 bases from J, with 11 bases between. Per germline, CDR1 SGDLS and CDR2 YYNGEE. The CDR3 extends over 16 amino acids. Here the CDR3 DNA reads TGTGCCAGCAGCGTAGGCTCTTCCTCTAGCACAGATACGCAGTATTTT. It encodes CASSVGSSSSTDTQYF. The full variable domain, completed using reference TRBV9 and TRBJ2-3, is DSGVTQTPKHLITATGQRVTLRCSPRSGDLSVYWYQQSLDQGLQFLIQYYNGEERAKGNILERFSAQQFPDLHSELNLSSLELGDSALYFCASSVGSSSSTDTQYFGPGTRLTVL.

This chain connects TRBV15 to TRBJ2-7; D possibly corresponds to TRBD2 (6 bases). The CDR3 extends over 15 amino acids. The germline V gene encodes CDR1 LNHNV and CDR2 YYDKDF (reference sequence). V was pared by 3 bases and J by 2 bases, with 14 bases between. CDR3 sequence (DNA): TGTGCCACCAGCAGCTTCCCCGGACTAACCTACGAGCAGTACGTC. This translates into CATSSFPGLTYEQYV.

This clonotype showed up just a few times. The rearrangement joins TRBV7-9 to TRBJ1-1; 8 bases align to TRBD1. Looked up from germline, CDR1 is SEHNR and CDR2 is FQNEAQ (reference sequence). The ends lost 9 bases at V and 1 base at J; junction bases unmatched: 7. The CDR3 runs 14 residues. The CDR3 bases are TGTGCCAGTGACACAGGGGGAGAGAACACTGAAGCTTTCTTT. Translation: CASDTGGENTEAFF.

Worth noting for this clonotype: The conserved phenylalanine or tryptophan normally closing the CDR3 is absent here, so this likely arose from a read error. V usage is TRBV3-1 and J usage is TRBJ2-1; D ambiguous. The end of the DNA fits TRBJ2-7 better, so the J call may be wrong. CDR1 and CDR2 from the germline V gene are LGHDT and YNNKEL (reference sequence). The CDR3 extends over 11 amino acids. CDR3 in DNA: TGTGCCAGCAGCCAACACTACGCGCAGTACGTC. It translates to CASSQHYAQYV.

This clonotype showed up many times. The chain joins TRBV6-5 to TRBJ1-5, with TRBD1 matching 9 bases. Germline CDR1 and CDR2: MNHEY and SVGAGI. The ends lost 0 bases at V and 3 bases at J; junction bases unmatched: 3. The CDR3 runs 16 residues. The CDR3: CASSYSGQGNNQPQHF. The CDR3 DNA reads as TGTGCCAGCAGTTACTCGGGACAGGGAAACAATCAGCCCCAGCATTTT.

There are a few counts of this clonotype. The gene calls are TRBV4-1 and TRBJ1-2; D is uncertain. V lost 1 base, J lost 0 bases, and 15 bases lay in between. This CDR3 has 17 amino acids. Germline V gene data show CDR1 as MGHRA and CDR2 as YSYEKL. The CDR3 region is CASSQGGRTQANYGYTF. The DNA of the CDR3 is TGCGCCAGCAGCCAAGGTGGCCGCACCCAAGCTAACTATGGCTACACCTTC.

The chain recombines TRBV3-1 with TRBJ1-5; 9 bases agree with TRBD1. Germline-derived CDR1 and CDR2 are LGHDT and YNNKEL (reference sequence). V shed 8 bases and J 3 bases; nucleotides not matched to a gene: 14. The CDR3 consists of 17 residues. The CDR3 region is CASGLTGGTGNNQPQHF. CDR3 in DNA: TGTGCCAGCGGCCTAACCGGCGGGACAGGGAACAATCAGCCCCAGCATTTT.

The chain has TRBV7-2 and TRBJ1-4; maybe TRBD1 (6 bases). The ends were cut back, 5 bases at V and 7 bases at J, with 17 bases in the middle. Germline loops: CDR1 SGHTA, CDR2 FQGNSA. The CDR3 extends over 15 amino acids. CDR3: CASSPAAGDVEKLFF. The DNA for the CDR3 is TGTGCCAGCAGCCCAGCGGCAGGGGACGTTGAAAAACTGTTTTTT.

CDR3 nucleotides: TGTGCCAGCAGCTTGGGACCACGGGAAGTCGACTATGGCTACACCTTC. Amino acids: CASSLGPREVDYGYTF. This chain links TRBV5-6 with TRBJ1-2; D remains ambiguous. The CDR3 runs 16 residues. Germline loops: CDR1 SGHDT, CDR2 YYEEEE. With 0 bases removed from V and 3 bases from J, the gap between germline ends came to 15 bases. The full variable domain, with the rest looked up from reference TRBV5-6 and TRBJ1-2, is DAGVTQSPTHLIKTRGQQVTLRCSPKSGHDTVSWYQQALGQGPQFIFQYYEEEERQRGNFPDRFSGHQFPNYSSELNVNALLLGDSALYLCASSLGPREVDYGYTFGSGTRLTVV.

The rearrangement uses TRBV20-1 and TRBJ1-2; TRBD1 might be the D (5 bases). This CDR3 is 12 amino acids long. CDR1 and CDR2 from the germline V gene are DFQATT and SNEGSKA (reference sequence). V shed 6 bases and J shed 3 bases, with 11 bases lying between them. The CDR3 bases are TGCAGTGCGACTCAGGGAGACTATGGCTACACCTTC. Its protein product is CSATQGDYGYTF.

Only a few counts were recorded for this clonotype. The rearrangement uses TRBV20-1 and TRBJ2-5, with TRBD2 matching over 10 bases. Near its end, the DNA agrees better with TRBJ2-7, so the J call may be wrong. This CDR3 contains 14 residues. From germline, CDR1 is DFQATT and CDR2 SNEGSKA (reference sequence). CDR3 region: CSAPTSGVSYEQYF. The CDR3 region has the DNA TGCAGTGCTCCCACTAGCGGGGTTTCCTACGAGCAGTACTTC.

This clonotype occurred many times. The rearrangement links TRBV6-5 to TRBJ2-7; D is unresolved. V lost 5 bases and J 4 bases, leaving 12 bases between the germline ends. The CDR3 has 13 residues. Per the germline V gene, CDR1 is MNHEY and CDR2 is SVGAGI. CDR3 nucleotides: TGTGCCAGCAGTCGTAGACCGCGATACGAGCAGTACTTC. Translating gives CASSRRPRYEQYF.

In this sample, this clonotype turned up once. The chain couples TRBV28 to TRBJ1-1; D is ambiguous. The CDR3 contains 14 residues. Germline CDR1 reads MDHEN; CDR2 reads SYDVKM. Trimming shortened V by 7 bases and J by 5 bases, and 17 bases separated the two germline ends. The CDR3 sequence: CASKSRGPGTEAFF. The CDR3 bases are TGTGCCAGCAAGAGTAGAGGGCCGGGGACTGAAGCTTTCTTT.

As regards this clonotype: Sequence at one end of the junction differs from germline and may be a read error. As DNA, the CDR3 is TGCAGCGTCGAAGGGGGGAAAAAACTGTTTTTT. Its protein is CSVEGGKKLFF. J is TRBJ1-4 and V is TRBV29-1; possible D gene TRBD1, 6 bases. Germline V gene sequence: CDR1 SQVTM, CDR2 ANQGSEA. The CDR3 length is 11 residues.

In its sample, this clonotype was seen a few times. The V call is TRBV4-3, the J call TRBJ2-1, with D perhaps matching TRBD1 (5 bases). Germline V CDR1 and CDR2: LGHNA, YSLEER. CDR3 size: 15 residues. V was pared by 0 bases and J by 8 bases, with 14 bases between. The CDR3 DNA sequence: TGCGCCAGCAGCCAAGATTCTAGGGGCAACGATGAGCAGTTCTTC. It encodes CASSQDSRGNDEQFF.

This sequence joins TRBV6-5 and TRBJ2-2; TRBD1 aligns across 8 bases. This CDR3 has 13 residues. Per germline, CDR1 MNHEY and CDR2 SVGAGI. V dropped 8 bases and J dropped 7; count of bases not matched to a gene: 6. The CDR3, as DNA: TGTGCCAGCGGCAGGGGGCTCGGCGGGGAGCTGTTTTTT. Its translation is CASGRGLGGELFF.

This clonotype was seen a few times. The chain has TRBV21-1 and TRBJ2-5. TRBV21-1 is a recognized pseudogene. The CDR3 has 15 amino acids. As DNA, the CDR3 is TGTGCCAGCATCGCGTGCCCAGATATCCAAGAGACCCAGTACTTC. This encodes CASIACPDIQETQYF.

The chain joins TRBV9 to TRBJ2-1; TRBD2 matches 8 bases. The CDR3 is made up of 18 amino acids. Looked up from germline, CDR1 is SGDLS and CDR2 is YYNGEE. Trimming removed 0 bases from V and 5 bases from J; junction bases left unmatched: 13. The CDR3 sequence: CASSVGRAGGSPNNEQFF. The CDR3 DNA is TGTGCCAGCAGCGTAGGCCGCGCGGGAGGTTCTCCAAACAATGAGCAGTTCTTC.

This sequence joins TRBV20-1 and TRBJ1-2; D gene uncertain. The CDR3 sequence is 13 residues long. V was cut by 0 bases and J by 2 bases, with 7 bases left in between. Germline V lookup: CDR1 DFQATT, CDR2 SNEGSKA (reference sequence). As DNA, the CDR3 is TGCAGTGCTAGAGATGATCCCAACTATGGCTACACCTTC. Its translation: CSARDDPNYGYTF.